The T cell receptor beta chain under discussion was sequenced for a study of blood T cell repertoires in COVID-19 (dated by TCRdb to about 2020). In the study overall: Samples covering the acute and convalescent phases of COVID-19 were provided by collaborators in the United States, Italy and Spain. Subjects who had been exposed to COVID-19, were actively infected with it, or had recovered from it provided the deeply sampled blood TCRbeta repertoires that made up the dataset. The prospective study material was composed of cDNA or gDNA derived from T cells, B-cell-depleted T cells, or PBMCs. The repertoires were made available in a free public database intended to serve as a resource for research on the immune response to SARS-CoV-2. Sample metadata almost always included a de-identified subject ID, COVID-19 status, age in years and sex. Where available, HLA class I and class II types were obtained from metadata supplied by the sample provider rather than from assay-based typing. Samples were obtained from the ongoing ImmuneRACE study (first 160 participants) and from over a thousand subjects provided by 6 global collaborators.

Comments on this clone: The specificity of this receptor is unknown. The sample holds no much larger clone one base away, and base qualities are not on file.

Collaborating institutions collected whole blood in K2EDTA tubes following their own protocols. For TCRbeta analysis, collaborator samples were shipped as frozen whole blood, as isolated PBMCs, or as DNA extracted from either sample type. Results and caveats for the whole study, not just this receptor: How much clinical and demographic metadata was included differed by source and by participant, and the metadata was provided uncurated.

TCRbeta CDR3 regions were amplified from genomic DNA using the immunoSEQ Assay, a bias-controlled multiplex PCR. The authors' pipeline ran thus. Nucleated cell counts per sample were estimated from amplification of reference gene primers within the assay. To quantify the absolute abundance of each unique TCRbeta CDR3 rearrangement, sequence reads were collapsed and filtered. For each sample, productive Simpson clonality was calculated by taking the square root of Simpson's diversity index across productive rearrangements. As stored in TCRdb, this immuneACCESS dataset retains in-frame rearrangements with V and J assigned. A fraction of the clones does not appear; measured against another copy, unresolved V genes explain less than half of the discrepancy, and the remainder lacks a known reason. For V, J and clone size, that table is used; D and trimming come from the DNA. This sample has around 95,000 clones in its table, and about nine tenths of those were observed once. The top ten clones comprise 4% to 6% of the sample.

Including the terminal cysteine and phenylalanine, the CDR3 comprises 15 residues. Only the CDR3 region is kept as DNA, spanning 45 bases read in frame from base 1. Ends trimmed: V by 3 bases, J by 10 bases; bases unmatched to a gene: 15. CDR1 is given as SGHKS and CDR2 as YYEKEE, both from the germline V gene (reference sequence). Here the chain combines TRBV5-5 and TRBJ1-1; the central 7 bases match TRBD1. The TCR sequence derives from a man aged 50-60 years with acute or convalescent COVID-19. The sample comprised peripheral blood. The DNA reads as follows: TGTGCCAGCAGCTGGAGTTTGAGGGGGCTGGGAGGAGCTTTCTTT. Its coded protein is CASSWSLRGLGGAFF.